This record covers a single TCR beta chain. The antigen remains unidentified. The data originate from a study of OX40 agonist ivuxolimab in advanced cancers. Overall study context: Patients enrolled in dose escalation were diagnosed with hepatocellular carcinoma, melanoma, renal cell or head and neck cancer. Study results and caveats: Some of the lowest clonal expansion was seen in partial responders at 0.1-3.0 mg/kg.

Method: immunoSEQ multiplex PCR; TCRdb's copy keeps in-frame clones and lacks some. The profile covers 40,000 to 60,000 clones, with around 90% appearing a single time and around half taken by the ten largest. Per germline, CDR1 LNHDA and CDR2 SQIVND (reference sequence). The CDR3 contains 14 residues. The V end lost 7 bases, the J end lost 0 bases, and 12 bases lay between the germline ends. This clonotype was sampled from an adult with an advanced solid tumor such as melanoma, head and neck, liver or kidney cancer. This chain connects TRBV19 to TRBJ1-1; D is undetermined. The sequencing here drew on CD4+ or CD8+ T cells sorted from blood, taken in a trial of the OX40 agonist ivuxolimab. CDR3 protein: CASMVSEMNTEAFF. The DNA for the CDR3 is TGTGCCAGTATGGTCTCGGAAATGAACACTGAAGCTTTCTTT. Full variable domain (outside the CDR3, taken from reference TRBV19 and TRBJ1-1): DGGITQSPKYLFRKEGQNVTLSCEQNLNHDAMYWYRQDPGQGLRLIYYSQIVNDFQKGDIAEGYSVSREKKESFPLTVTSAQKNPTAFYLCASMVSEMNTEAFFGQGTRLTVV.